The 12 T cell receptor beta chains given below trace back to one sample, sequenced in a study of T cell clonality in common variable immunodeficiency. Generated by immunoSEQ multiplex PCR, the TCRdb table keeps only in-frame clones and is missing some. The sample was found to contain 55,000 to 65,000 clones, and every one recurs. Sequencing was performed on peripheral blood mononuclear cells. These receptors all stem from a person aged 18-70 years in good health.

This clone was picked up many times. A junction end diverges from the germline sequence, so it may reflect a read error. The sequence runs out 3 residues before the end of the CDR3; the remainder is reconstructed from the germline J gene. This chain links TRBV14 with TRBJ1-4; D remains unclear. Germline V gives CDR1 SGHDN, CDR2 FVKESK. This CDR3 comprises 15 residues. The CDR3 DNA, read in part, is TGTGTCAGCAGCCAATCGTTACGAGGGCGTGAAAAA. It encodes CVSSQSLRGREK. The full CDR3 reads CVSSQSLRGREKLFF.

There are many counts of this clone. The read halts 3 residues ahead of the CDR3 end, with the missing end drawn from the germline J gene. The chain combines TRBV29-1 with TRBJ2-5; D possibly corresponds to TRBD2 (6 bases). Trimming left V 4 bases short and J 5 bases short, with 17 bases between. The CDR3 is 14 residues long. In germline, CDR1 is SQVTM, CDR2 ANQGSEA. The CDR3 is CSVGVGGGRETQYF. The part of the CDR3 DNA that was read is TGCAGCGTTGGGGTGGGGGGAGGACGGGAGACC.

Ten or more counts support this clone. The CDR3 is cut off 3 residues early in the read; its end comes from the germline J gene. The chain couples TRBV30 to TRBJ2-1; the match to TRBD2 covers 8 bases. Per the germline V gene, CDR1 is GTSNPN and CDR2 is SVGIG (reference sequence). The CDR3 loop spans 13 amino acids. The V and J ends lost 7 bases and 0 bases, in that order; junction bases with no gene match: 2. CDR3 DNA (partial): TGTGCCTCACTAGCGGACTCCTACAATGAG. Translation gives CASLADSYNE. The CDR3 in full is CASLADSYNEQFF.

In this sample, this clone turned up many times. Read coverage stops 3 residues before the CDR3 terminus; the germline J gene supplies the remainder. The genes are TRBV13 and TRBJ2-1, with TRBD2 matching 15 bases. There are 14 residues in the CDR3. CDR1 and CDR2 (germline): PRHDT, FYEKMQ (reference sequence). V dropped 5 bases and J dropped 9; count of bases not matched to a gene: 2. CDR3 residues: CASSRTSGRGEQFF. CDR3 bases read: TGTGCCAGCAGCCGGACTAGCGGGAGGGGTGAG.

This clone appeared many times. The read ends 3 residues early relative to the CDR3; the germline J gene fills the gap. The rearrangement links TRBV29-1 to TRBJ2-7, with 9 bases matching TRBD1. Germline V gene sequence: CDR1 SQVTM, CDR2 ANQGSEA. CDR3 length equals 14 residues. V shed 6 bases, J shed 5 bases, and the junction held 11 bases outside the gene matches. The part of the CDR3 DNA that was read is TGCAGCGTGGCACCGGGACAGGGTGCCAACGAG. It codes for CSVAPGQGANE. The whole CDR3 region reads CSVAPGQGANEQYF.

This clone was seen many times. The germline gene is not matched at one end of the junction; a read error may be the cause. Coverage ceases 3 residues before the CDR3 finishes, and the germline J gene fills in the end. The rearrangement joins TRBV5-4 to TRBJ1-4; TRBD1 matches at 7 bases. Germline CDR1 is SGHNT and CDR2 is YYREEE (reference sequence). The CDR3 spans 16 residues. The CDR3 sequence is CASSLGGQSTNEELFF. The CDR3 bases that were read are TGTGCCAGCAGCTTGGGGGGACAGTCAACTAATGAAGAA.

This clone was counted ten times or more. The read falls 3 residues short of the CDR3 end, and the missing part is taken from the germline J gene. This chain connects TRBV23-1 to TRBJ2-7; no clear D gene. TRBV23-1 is classed as an ORF, of uncertain function. V dropped 5 bases and J dropped 6 bases, with 11 bases sitting between them. This CDR3 is 12 amino acids long. The CDR3 sequence is CASSIRAPEQYF. CDR3 DNA, as far as it was read: TGCGCCAGCAGTATTAGGGCACCCGAG.

This clone was observed at least ten times. With the read ending 3 residues before the CDR3 end, the germline J gene is used to fill in that end. The genes are TRBV2 and TRBJ2-2; 9 bases are shared with TRBD2. The V gene end was trimmed by 4 bases and the J gene end by 0 bases; junction bases not matched to a gene: 0. The CDR3 length is 15 residues. Germline loops: CDR1 SNHLY, CDR2 FYNNEI. The sequenced part of the CDR3 DNA is TGTGCCAGCAGTGGACTAGCGGCGAACACCGGGGAG. Translating gives CASSGLAANTGE. The full CDR3 is CASSGLAANTGELFF.

This clone was observed many times. Sequencing ends 3 residues short of the CDR3 end; the germline J gene provides the rest. This rearrangement joins TRBV4-2 to TRBJ1-1; 10 bases are shared with TRBD1. J lost 4 bases, V lost 7 bases, and 6 bases had no gene match. Germline loops: CDR1 LGHNA, CDR2 YNFKEQ. This CDR3 has 14 amino acids. CDR3 in amino acids: CASTAGQGSTEAFF. The covered CDR3 bases are TGTGCCAGCACGGCGGGACAGGGGAGCACTGAA.

By its share, this clone is medium-sized. The read stops 3 residues short of the end of the CDR3; the missing end is completed from the germline J gene. The chain joins TRBV6-1 to TRBJ1-6, with a possible D match to TRBD1 (5 bases). V gave up 3 bases and J gave up 5 bases, with 5 bases separating them. The length of the CDR3 is 13 residues. Germline V gives CDR1 MNHNS, CDR2 SASEGT. The CDR3 DNA, read in part, is TGTGCCAGCAGTGACAGGGATAATTCACCC. This translates into CASSDRDNSP. The complete CDR3 reads CASSDRDNSPLHF.

This clone has at least ten counts. The read ends 3 residues early relative to the CDR3; the germline J gene fills the gap. The chain uses TRBV29-1 and TRBJ2-5, with D possibly being TRBD1 (5 bases). The germline gives CDR1 SQVTM, CDR2 ANQGSEA. With 0 bases removed from V and 4 bases from J, the gap between germline ends came to 9 bases. The CDR3 has 13 amino acids. CDR3 bases read: TGCAGCGTTGAAGAAGGGGCAGGAGAGACC. Translating it yields CSVEEGAGET. The whole CDR3 reads CSVEEGAGETQYF.

This clone occurred many times. The CDR3 extends 3 residues past the end of the read, so its final part is completed from the germline J gene. V gene TRBV19 combines with J gene TRBJ1-1; D perhaps matches TRBD1 (5 bases). Trimming left V 3 bases short and J 2 bases short, with 13 bases between. Germline CDR1 is LNHDA and CDR2 is SQIVND (reference sequence). This CDR3 region has 15 residues. The CDR3 bases that were read are TGTGCCAGTAGTATTGGGGCCCCGATTAACACTGAA. Translation: CASSIGAPINTE. The whole CDR3 protein is CASSIGAPINTEAFF.